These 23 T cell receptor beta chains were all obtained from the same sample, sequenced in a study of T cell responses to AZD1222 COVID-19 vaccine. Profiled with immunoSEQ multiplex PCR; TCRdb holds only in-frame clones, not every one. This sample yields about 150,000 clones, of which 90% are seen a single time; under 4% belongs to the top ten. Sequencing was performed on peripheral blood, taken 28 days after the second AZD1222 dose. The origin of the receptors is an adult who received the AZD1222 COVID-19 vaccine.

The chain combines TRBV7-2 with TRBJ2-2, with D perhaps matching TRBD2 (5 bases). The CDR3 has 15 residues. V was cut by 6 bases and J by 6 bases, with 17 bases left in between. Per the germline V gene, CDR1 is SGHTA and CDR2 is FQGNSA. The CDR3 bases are TGTGCCAGCAGTCTAAGATCAGGAGGAGCCGGGGAGCTGTTTTTT. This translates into CASSLRSGGAGELFF.

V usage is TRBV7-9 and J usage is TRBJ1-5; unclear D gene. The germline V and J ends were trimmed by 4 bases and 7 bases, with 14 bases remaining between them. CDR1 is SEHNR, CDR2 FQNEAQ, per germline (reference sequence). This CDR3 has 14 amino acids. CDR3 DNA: TGTGCCAGCAGCTCGGACGGGGATTGGCAGCCCCAGCATTTT. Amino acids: CASSSDGDWQPQHF.

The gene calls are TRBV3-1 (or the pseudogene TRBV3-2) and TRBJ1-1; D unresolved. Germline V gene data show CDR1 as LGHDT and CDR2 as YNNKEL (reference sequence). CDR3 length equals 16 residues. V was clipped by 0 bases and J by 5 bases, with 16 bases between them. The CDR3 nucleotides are TGTGCCAGCAGCCAAGAACGACTCGGGGTTCGGACTGAAGCTTTCTTT. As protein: CASSQERLGVRTEAFF.

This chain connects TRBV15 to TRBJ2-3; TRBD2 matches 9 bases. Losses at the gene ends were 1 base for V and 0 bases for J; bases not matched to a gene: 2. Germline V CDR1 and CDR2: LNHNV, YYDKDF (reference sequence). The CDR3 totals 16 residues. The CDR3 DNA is TGTGCCACCAGCAGAGCTACTAGCGGGAGCACAGATACGCAGTATTTT. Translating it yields CATSRATSGSTDTQYF.

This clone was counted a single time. The CDR3 sequence is CASSLQEDLVRQYF. The CDR3 nucleotides read TGTGCCAGCAGCTTACAGGAGGATTTGGTGCGGCAGTACTTC. The V and J genes are TRBV5-8 and TRBJ2-7, with D perhaps matching TRBD1 or TRBD2 (5 bases each). Trimming shortened V by 2 bases and J by 9 bases, and 18 bases separated the two germline ends. The CDR3 extends over 14 amino acids. CDR1 and CDR2 (germline): SGHTS, YDEGEE.

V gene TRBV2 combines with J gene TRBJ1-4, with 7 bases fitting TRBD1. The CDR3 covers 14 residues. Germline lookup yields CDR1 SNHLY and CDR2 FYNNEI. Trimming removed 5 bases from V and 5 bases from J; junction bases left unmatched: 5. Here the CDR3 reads CASSLDRLNEKLFF. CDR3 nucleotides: TGTGCCAGCAGTTTGGACAGGCTGAATGAAAAACTGTTTTTT.

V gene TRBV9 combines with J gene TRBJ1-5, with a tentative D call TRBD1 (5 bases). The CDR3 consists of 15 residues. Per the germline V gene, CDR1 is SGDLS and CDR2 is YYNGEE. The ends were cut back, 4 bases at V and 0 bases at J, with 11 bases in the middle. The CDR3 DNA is TGTGCCAGCAGCCAACGGGGGGATAGCAATCAGCCCCAGCATTTT. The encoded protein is CASSQRGDSNQPQHF.

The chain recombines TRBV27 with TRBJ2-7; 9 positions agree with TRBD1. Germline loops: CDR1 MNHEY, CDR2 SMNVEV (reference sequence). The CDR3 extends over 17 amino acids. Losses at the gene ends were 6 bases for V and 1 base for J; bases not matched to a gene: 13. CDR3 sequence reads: CASSLQGAFEESYEQYF. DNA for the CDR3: TGTGCCAGCAGCCTACAGGGGGCGTTCGAGGAATCCTACGAGCAGTACTTC.

As DNA, the CDR3 is TGCAGCGTTGACCTGGCCGGCAGGGGGTCGCATGGCTACACCTTC. This codes for CSVDLAGRGSHGYTF. The chain has TRBV29-1 and TRBJ1-2; 7 bases agree with TRBD1. Per germline, CDR1 SQVTM and CDR2 ANQGSEA. The CDR3 totals 15 residues. Trimming cost V 3 bases and J 6 bases; bases outside gene matches: 13.

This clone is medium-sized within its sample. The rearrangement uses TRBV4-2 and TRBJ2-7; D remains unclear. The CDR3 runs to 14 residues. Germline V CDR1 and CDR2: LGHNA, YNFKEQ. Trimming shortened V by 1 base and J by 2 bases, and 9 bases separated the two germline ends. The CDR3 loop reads CASSQGLGTYEQYF. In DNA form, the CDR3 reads TGTGCCAGCAGCCAAGGGTTGGGTACCTACGAGCAGTACTTC.

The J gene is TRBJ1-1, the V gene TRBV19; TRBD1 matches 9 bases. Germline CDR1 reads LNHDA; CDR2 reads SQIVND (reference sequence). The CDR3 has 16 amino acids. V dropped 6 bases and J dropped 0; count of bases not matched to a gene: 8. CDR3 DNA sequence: TGTGCCAGTAGCCCGGGACAGGGTCTTTTGAACACTGAAGCTTTCTTT. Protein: CASSPGQGLLNTEAFF.

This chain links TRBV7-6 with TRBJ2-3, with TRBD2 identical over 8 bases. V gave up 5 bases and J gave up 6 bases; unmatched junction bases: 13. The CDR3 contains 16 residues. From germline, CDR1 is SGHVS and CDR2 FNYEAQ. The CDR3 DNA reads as TGTGCCAGCAGCCCCCCCCGGGAGGGCCAAGGGGATACGCAGTATTTT. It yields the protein CASSPPREGQGDTQYF. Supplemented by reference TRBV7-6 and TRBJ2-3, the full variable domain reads GAGVSQSPRYKVTKRGQDVALRCDPISGHVSLYWYRQALGQGPEFLTYFNYEAQQDKSGLPNDRFSAERPEGSISTLTIQRTEQRDSAMYRCASSPPREGQGDTQYFGPGTRLTVL.

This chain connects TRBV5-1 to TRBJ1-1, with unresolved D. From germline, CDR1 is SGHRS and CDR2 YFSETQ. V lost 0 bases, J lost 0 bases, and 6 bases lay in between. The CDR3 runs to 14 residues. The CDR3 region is CASSLGGMNTEAFF. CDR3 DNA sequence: TGCGCCAGCAGCTTGGGAGGGATGAACACTGAAGCTTTCTTT.

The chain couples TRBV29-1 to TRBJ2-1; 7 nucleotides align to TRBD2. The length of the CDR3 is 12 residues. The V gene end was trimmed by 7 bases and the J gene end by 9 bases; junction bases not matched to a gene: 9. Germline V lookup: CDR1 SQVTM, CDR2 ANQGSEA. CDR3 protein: CSAGLDVSEQFF. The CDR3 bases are TGCAGCGCTGGACTAGATGTGAGTGAGCAGTTCTTC.

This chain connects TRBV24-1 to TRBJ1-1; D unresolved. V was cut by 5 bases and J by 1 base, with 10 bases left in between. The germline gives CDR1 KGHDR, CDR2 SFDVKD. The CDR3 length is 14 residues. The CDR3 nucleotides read TGTGCCACCAGTGCTGGCAGTTCGAACACTGAAGCTTTCTTT. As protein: CATSAGSSNTEAFF.

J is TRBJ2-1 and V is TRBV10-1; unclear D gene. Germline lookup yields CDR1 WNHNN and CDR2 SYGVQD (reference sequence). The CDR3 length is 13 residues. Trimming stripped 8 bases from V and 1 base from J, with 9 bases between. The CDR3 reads CASSQGSYNEQFF. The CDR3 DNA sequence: TGCGCCAGCTCTCAAGGTTCCTACAATGAGCAGTTCTTC.

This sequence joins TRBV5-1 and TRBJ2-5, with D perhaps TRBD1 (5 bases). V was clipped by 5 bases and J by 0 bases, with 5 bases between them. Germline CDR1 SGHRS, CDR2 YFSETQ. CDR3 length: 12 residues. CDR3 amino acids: CASRDNQETQYF. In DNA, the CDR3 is TGCGCCAGCAGGGACAACCAAGAGACCCAGTACTTC.

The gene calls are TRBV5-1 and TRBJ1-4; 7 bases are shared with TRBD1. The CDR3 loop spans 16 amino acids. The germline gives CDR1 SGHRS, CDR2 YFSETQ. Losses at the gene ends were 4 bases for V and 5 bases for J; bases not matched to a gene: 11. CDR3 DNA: TGCGCCAGCAGCCGAGGGCCAGCAGGGGGAAATGAAAAACTGTTTTTT. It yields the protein CASSRGPAGGNEKLFF.

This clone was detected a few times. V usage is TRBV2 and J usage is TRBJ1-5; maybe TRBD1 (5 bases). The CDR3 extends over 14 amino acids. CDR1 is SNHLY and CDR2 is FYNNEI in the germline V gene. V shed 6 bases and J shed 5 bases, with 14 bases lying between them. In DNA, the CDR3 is TGTGCCAGCAGCCCCCGGGGGGGGGATCAGCCCCAGCATTTT. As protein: CASSPRGGDQPQHF. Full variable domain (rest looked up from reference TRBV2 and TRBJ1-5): EPEVTQTPSHQVTQMGQEVILRCVPISNHLYFYWYRQILGQKVEFLVSFYNNEISEKSEIFDDQFSVERPDGSNFTLKIRSTKLEDSAMYFCASSPRGGDQPQHFGDGTRLSIL.

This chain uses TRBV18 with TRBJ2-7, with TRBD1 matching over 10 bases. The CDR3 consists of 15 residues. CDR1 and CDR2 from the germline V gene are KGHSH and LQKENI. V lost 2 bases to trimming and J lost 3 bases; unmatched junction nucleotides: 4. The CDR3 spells CASSPRDRGVYEQYF. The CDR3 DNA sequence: TGTGCCAGCTCACCAAGGGACAGGGGAGTCTACGAGCAGTACTTC.

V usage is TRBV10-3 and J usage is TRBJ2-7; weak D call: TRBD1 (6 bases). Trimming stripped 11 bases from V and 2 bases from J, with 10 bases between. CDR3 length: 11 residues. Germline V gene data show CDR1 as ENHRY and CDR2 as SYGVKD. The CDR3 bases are TGTGCCGTAGGGGGACCCTACGAGCAGTACTTC. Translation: CAVGGPYEQYF.

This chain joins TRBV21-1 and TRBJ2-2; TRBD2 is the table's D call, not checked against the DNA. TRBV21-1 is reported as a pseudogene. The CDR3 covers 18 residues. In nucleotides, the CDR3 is TGTGCCAGCAGCAAAGCGCTTTCGGCGGGACCGAACACCGGGGAGCTGTTTTTT. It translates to CASSKALSAGPNTGELFF.

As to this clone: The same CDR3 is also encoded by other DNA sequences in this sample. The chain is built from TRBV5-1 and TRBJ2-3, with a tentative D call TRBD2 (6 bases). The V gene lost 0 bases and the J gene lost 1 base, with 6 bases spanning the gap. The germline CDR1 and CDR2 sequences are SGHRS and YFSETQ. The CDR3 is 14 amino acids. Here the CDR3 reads CASSLAGGTDTQYF. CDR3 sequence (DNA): TGCGCCAGCAGCTTGGCGGGGGGCACAGATACGCAGTATTTT.